A single sample gave rise to the 22 T cell receptor beta chains below, sequenced in a study of cytomegalovirus exposure and HLA in healthy donors. PCR was performed using 60 Vbeta and 13 Jbeta primers. Method: immunoSEQ multiplex PCR; TCRdb's copy keeps in-frame clones and lacks some. In the table there are 140,000 to 150,000 clones, 65% to 90% of which are singletons. Sequenced sample: PBMCs. All receptors derive from a woman aged 30 to 39 in good health and CMV-seronegative.

The chain combines TRBV7-6 with TRBJ2-3; D gene ambiguous. Trimming stripped 5 bases from V and 0 bases from J, with 9 bases between. CDR1 SGHVS and CDR2 FNYEAQ come from the germline V gene. CDR3 length: 14 amino acids. CDR3 bases: TGTGCCAGCAGCCCCGCCTATAGCACAGATACGCAGTATTTT. Translation: CASSPAYSTDTQYF. The full variable domain, in which reference TRBV7-6 and TRBJ2-3 provide the parts outside the CDR3, is GAGVSQSPRYKVTKRGQDVALRCDPISGHVSLYWYRQALGQGPEFLTYFNYEAQQDKSGLPNDRFSAERPEGSISTLTIQRTEQRDSAMYRCASSPAYSTDTQYFGPGTRLTVL.

CDR3 residues: CASTLRDRGSPLHF. DNA for the CDR3: TGTGCCAGCACCCTTAGGGACAGGGGATCACCCCTCCACTTT. The chain is built from TRBV27 and TRBJ1-6; 10 bases are shared with TRBD1. Germline assignment: CDR1 MNHEY and CDR2 SMNVEV (reference sequence). The CDR3 runs to 14 residues. J was trimmed by 10 bases and V by 7 bases; bases with no gene match: 7.

The gene calls are TRBV14 and TRBJ2-7, with D perhaps TRBD1 (6 bases). This CDR3 contains 15 residues. Trimming shortened V by 4 bases and J by 5 bases, and 18 bases separated the two germline ends. CDR1 SGHDN and CDR2 FVKESK come from the germline V gene. The CDR3 nucleotides read TGTGCCAGCAGCCTTTTACAGGGCTCTGGCGACGAGCAGTACTTC. Encoded protein: CASSLLQGSGDEQYF.

The chain joins TRBV7-8 to TRBJ2-1; 12 nucleotides match TRBD2. This CDR3 spans 15 amino acids. The germline gives CDR1 SGHVS, CDR2 FQNEAQ. Losses at the gene ends were 0 bases for V and 7 bases for J; bases not matched to a gene: 1. The CDR3: CASSLATSGRNEQFF. CDR3 DNA sequence: TGTGCCAGCAGCTTAGCGACTAGCGGGAGAAATGAGCAGTTCTTC.

This clone showed up just a few times. The chain combines TRBV5-4 with TRBJ2-5; D call uncertain. V was trimmed by 7 bases and J by 0 bases, leaving 13 bases between them. CDR3 length: 14 residues. Germline assignment: CDR1 SGHNT and CDR2 YYREEE (reference sequence). CDR3 sequence reads: CASHPHSYQETQYF. CDR3 bases: TGTGCCAGCCACCCCCACAGCTACCAAGAGACCCAGTACTTC.

The chain couples TRBV7-2 to TRBJ1-5; D gene uncertain. V was pared by 4 bases and J by 3 bases, with 13 bases between. From germline, CDR1 is SGHTA and CDR2 FQGNSA. CDR3 size: 15 residues. The CDR3 sequence is CASSSTEGINQPQHF. DNA of the CDR3: TGTGCCAGCAGCTCAACAGAGGGAATCAATCAGCCCCAGCATTTT.

The gene calls are TRBV7-8 and TRBJ2-3; 10 bases match TRBD2. The ends lost 5 bases at V and 0 bases at J; junction bases unmatched: 5. The CDR3 runs 16 residues. From germline, CDR1 is SGHVS and CDR2 FQNEAQ. The CDR3 DNA reads TGTGCCAGCAGCCCGACTAGCGGGCCTAGCACAGATACGCAGTATTTT. This encodes CASSPTSGPSTDTQYF.

The genes are TRBV27 and TRBJ2-5; TRBD2 agrees at 7 bases. CDR1 is MNHEY and CDR2 is SMNVEV in the germline V gene (reference sequence). Losses at the gene ends were 5 bases for V and 7 bases for J; bases not matched to a gene: 13. There are 15 residues in the CDR3. The CDR3 here is CASSPGGRGERTQYF. The CDR3 bases are TGTGCCAGCAGTCCGGGGGGACGCGGGGAGAGGACCCAGTACTTC.

This chain uses TRBV5-1 with TRBJ2-5, with D perhaps TRBD2 (6 bases). The CDR3 contains 14 residues. Germline lookup yields CDR1 SGHRS and CDR2 YFSETQ. V shed 5 bases and J shed 5 bases, with 16 bases lying between them. The chain's CDR3 is CASRPGSGGETQYF. The CDR3 nucleotides are TGCGCCAGCAGGCCCGGGAGTGGTGGGGAGACCCAGTACTTC.

The CDR3 bases are TGTGCCACCGGGACAGCCTACCAAGAGACCCAGTACTTC. The encoded protein is CATGTAYQETQYF. The chain joins TRBV6-6 to TRBJ2-5, with 7 bases that match TRBD1. This CDR3 has 13 residues. From germline, CDR1 is MNHNY and CDR2 SVGAGI (reference sequence). Trimming removed 10 bases from V and 0 bases from J; junction bases left unmatched: 5.

The CDR3 DNA reads TGTGCCAGCAGTTACAGGGGGTCGGGCTACACCTTC. Translated: CASSYRGSGYTF. The chain uses TRBV6-5 and TRBJ1-2, with a tentative D call TRBD1 (6 bases). The V end was cut by 2 bases, the J end by 8 bases, with 9 bases between. The CDR3 covers 12 residues. In germline, CDR1 is MNHEY, CDR2 SVGAGI.

The chain combines TRBV2 with TRBJ2-5; 8 bases match TRBD1. CDR3 length: 15 amino acids. Germline V gene data show CDR1 as SNHLY and CDR2 as FYNNEI. Losses at the gene ends were 6 bases for V and 5 bases for J; bases not matched to a gene: 11. The CDR3: CASSETQGAGETQYF. For the CDR3, the DNA is TGTGCCAGCAGCGAAACTCAGGGGGCTGGGGAGACCCAGTACTTC.

The table lists this clone with a count of one. The chain combines TRBV30 with TRBJ1-5, with 8 bases that match TRBD1. Losses at the gene ends were 1 base for V and 5 bases for J; bases not matched to a gene: 4. Germline loops: CDR1 GTSNPN, CDR2 SVGIG (reference sequence). This CDR3 spans 14 amino acids. CDR3 protein: CAWSGTGQDQPQHF. In DNA, the CDR3 is TGTGCCTGGAGTGGGACAGGGCAGGATCAGCCCCAGCATTTT.

This sequence joins TRBV7-9 and TRBJ2-3; 13 bases match TRBD2. V trimming: 4 bases; J trimming: 1 base; junction bases outside the gene matches: 2. CDR1 and CDR2 (germline): SEHNR, FQNEAQ (reference sequence). The CDR3 contains 16 residues. CDR3 protein: CASSSGTSGGTDTQYF. CDR3 DNA sequence: TGTGCCAGCAGCTCGGGGACTAGCGGGGGCACAGATACGCAGTATTTT. The full variable domain, with the rest looked up from reference TRBV7-9 and TRBJ2-3, is DTGVSQNPRHKITKRGQNVTFRCDPISEHNRLYWYRQTLGQGPEFLTYFQNEAQLEKSRLLSDRFSAERPKGSFSTLEIQRTEQGDSAMYLCASSSGTSGGTDTQYFGPGTRLTVL.

The chain is built from TRBV19 and TRBJ2-1; possibly TRBD2 for D (5 bases). The length of the CDR3 is 13 residues. CDR1 and CDR2 from the germline V gene are LNHDA and SQIVND (reference sequence). V lost 6 bases, J lost 4 bases, and 10 bases lay in between. This CDR3 reads CASSNDYYNEQFF. CDR3 DNA sequence: TGTGCCAGTAGCAACGACTATTACAATGAGCAGTTCTTC.

The V gene is TRBV5-1, the J gene TRBJ1-1; the D is unclear. The CDR3 has 15 amino acids. Germline CDR1 reads SGHRS; CDR2 reads YFSETQ. The ends were cut back, 0 bases at V and 1 base at J, with 10 bases in the middle. Written as DNA, the CDR3 is TGCGCCAGCAGCTTGGCGGGATTAAAGAACACTGAAGCTTTCTTT. This translates into CASSLAGLKNTEAFF.

The chain combines TRBV11-3 with TRBJ1-1; D is unclear. With 5 bases removed from V and 3 bases from J, the gap between germline ends came to 10 bases. CDR1 SGHNT and CDR2 YENEEA come from the germline V gene. The CDR3 runs 13 residues. This CDR3 is CASSSETHTEAFF. CDR3 in DNA: TGTGCCAGCAGCAGCGAAACTCACACTGAAGCTTTCTTT.

The rearrangement links TRBV7-2 to TRBJ2-5; D not resolved. Germline CDR1 reads SGHTA; CDR2 reads FQGNSA. This CDR3 is 15 amino acids long. Trimming left V 5 bases short and J 2 bases short, with 15 bases between. The CDR3 reads CASSLGSSLQETQYF. In DNA form, the CDR3 reads TGTGCCAGCAGCCTCGGGTCCAGTTTACAAGAGACCCAGTACTTC.

The chain has TRBV27 and TRBJ2-1; 7 bases fit TRBD1. With V trimmed by 6 bases and J by 5 bases, 7 bases remained unmatched. The CDR3 runs to 14 residues. Germline V gene sequence: CDR1 MNHEY, CDR2 SMNVEV (reference sequence). CDR3 nucleotide sequence: TGTGCCAGCAGGTTGACAGGGCCACACAATGAGCAGTTCTTC. Residues: CASRLTGPHNEQFF.

Here the CDR3 reads CASKRWLAGGGTGELFF. The CDR3 nucleotides read TGTGCCAGCAAGAGGTGGCTAGCGGGAGGAGGGACCGGGGAGCTGTTTTTT. The chain recombines TRBV5-5 with TRBJ2-2; 11 nucleotides agree with TRBD2. The junction had 12 bases not matched to a gene; V was cut back by 6 bases and J by 5 bases. Germline assignment: CDR1 SGHKS and CDR2 YYEKEE (reference sequence). The CDR3 consists of 17 residues.

The chain employs TRBV2 and TRBJ2-1, with TRBD2 matching over 8 bases. The J segment lost 2 bases and the V segment lost 6 bases, leaving 9 bases of the junction unmatched. The length of the CDR3 is 16 residues. The germline gives CDR1 SNHLY, CDR2 FYNNEI. The CDR3 DNA sequence: TGTGCCAGCAGAGCTCGAGCGGGGGCTACCTACAATGAGCAGTTCTTC. Its protein is CASRARAGATYNEQFF.

V is TRBV9 and J is TRBJ2-6, with D uncertain. Germline CDR1 and CDR2: SGDLS and YYNGEE. With 0 bases removed from V and 3 bases from J, the gap between germline ends came to 7 bases. CDR3 size: 15 residues. CDR3 DNA: TGTGCCAGCAGCGTAGCCCACGGTGGGGCCAACGTCCTGACTTTC. Its protein is CASSVAHGGANVLTF. Filled out from reference TRBV9 and TRBJ2-6, the complete variable domain reads DSGVTQTPKHLITATGQRVTLRCSPRSGDLSVYWYQQSLDQGLQFLIQYYNGEERAKGNILERFSAQQFPDLHSELNLSSLELGDSALYFCASSVAHGGANVLTFGAGSRLTVL.